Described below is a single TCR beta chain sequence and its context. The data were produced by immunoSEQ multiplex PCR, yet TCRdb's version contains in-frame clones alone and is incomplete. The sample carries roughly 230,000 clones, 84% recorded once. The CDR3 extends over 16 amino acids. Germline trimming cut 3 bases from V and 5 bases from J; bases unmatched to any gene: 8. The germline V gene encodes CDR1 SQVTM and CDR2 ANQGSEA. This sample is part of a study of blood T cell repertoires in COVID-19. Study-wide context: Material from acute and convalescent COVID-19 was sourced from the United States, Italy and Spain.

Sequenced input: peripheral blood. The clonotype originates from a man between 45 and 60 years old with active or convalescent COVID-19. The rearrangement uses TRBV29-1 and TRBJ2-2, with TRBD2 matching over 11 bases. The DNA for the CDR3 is TGCAGCGTTGACAGTCTAGCGGGGGGAGGGACCGGGGAGCTGTTTTTT. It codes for CSVDSLAGGGTGELFF.